This TCR beta chain was profiled in a study of early T cells in non-severe SARS-CoV-2 infection. At the level of the study: RNA in bulk from unsorted whole blood was sequenced, and chains were unpaired.

Study observations and caveats: The VDJdb matching leaned toward anti-spike CD8 responses and overlooked private and CD4 specificities.

Attachment of unique molecular identifiers to individual cDNA molecules was performed. MiXCR was run by TCRdb on the 5' RACE reads, yielding one entry per CDR3 protein. The data show more than 40,000 distinct CDR3 sequences, about 7% seen once. As regards this clonotype: No antigen is known for it.

V dropped 5 bases and J dropped 4 bases, with 6 bases sitting between them. The CDR3 covers 12 residues. Germline CDR1 reads SEHNR; CDR2 reads FQNEAQ (reference sequence). The sequence derives from an adult who was a healthcare worker with PCR-confirmed SARS-CoV-2 infection or an uninfected control (not recorded which). This chain connects TRBV7-9 to TRBJ1-3; D gene unclear. The specimen sequenced was whole blood. This chain's CDR3 is CASSPTGNTIYF. In nucleotides, the CDR3 is TGTGCCAGCAGCCCGACGGGAAACACCATATATTTT.